Presented here are 28 T cell receptor beta chains from one specimen sequenced in a study of blood T cell repertoires in COVID-19. Only in-frame clones appear in the TCRdb table, and some are missing; sequencing was by immunoSEQ multiplex PCR. Of approximately 54,000 clones in the sample, about 83% were seen once. Sample: peripheral blood. The receptor source for this set is a human donor in a cohort sampled during active COVID-19.

This clone was seen a single time. The chain joins TRBV9 to TRBJ1-4; 8 bases agree with TRBD1. The CDR3 has 16 amino acids. J gave up 7 bases and V 3 bases, and 11 bases lay outside the gene matches. Germline CDR1 reads SGDLS; CDR2 reads YYNGEE. The DNA of the CDR3 is TGTGCCAGCAGCGCACAGGGGGTTGTTTTAACTGAAAAACTGTTTTTT. It yields the protein CASSAQGVVLTEKLFF.

The V call is TRBV18, the J call TRBJ2-2; D gene uncertain. The CDR3 sequence is 15 residues long. Per germline, CDR1 KGHSH and CDR2 LQKENI. The V end was cut by 5 bases, the J end by 0 bases, with 10 bases between. The CDR3 loop is CASSVSRANTGELFF. In DNA, the CDR3 is TGTGCCAGCTCAGTTAGCCGTGCGAACACCGGGGAGCTGTTTTTT.

The table lists this clone with a count of one. J is TRBJ1-1 and V is TRBV5-1; D may be TRBD1 (6 bases). Germline lookup yields CDR1 SGHRS and CDR2 YFSETQ. V lost 4 bases to trimming and J lost 1 base, with 11 bases between them. The CDR3 spans 14 residues. The chain's CDR3 is CASSTPDRNTEAFF. CDR3 DNA sequence: TGCGCCAGCAGCACCCCGGACAGGAACACTGAAGCTTTCTTT.

V usage is TRBV10-3 and J usage is TRBJ2-5; 8 bases line up with TRBD2. The CDR3 has 16 residues. Germline assignment: CDR1 ENHRY and CDR2 SYGVKD. V dropped 2 bases and J dropped 3; count of bases not matched to a gene: 8. The CDR3 reads CAISEPGTRWKETQYF. The CDR3 coding sequence is TGTGCCATCAGTGAGCCGGGGACTAGGTGGAAAGAGACCCAGTACTTC.

The chain couples TRBV6-2 or TRBV6-3 to TRBJ2-1, with TRBD1 matching over 7 bases. Trimming took 2 bases from V and 9 from J; bases not matched to a gene: 10. This CDR3 has 15 amino acids. The V gene's germline CDR1 is MNHEY and CDR2 SVGEGT. The CDR3 nucleotides read TGTGCCAGCAGTTACCCGAGGGGGCAGGCACTTGAGCAGTTCTTC. It codes for CASSYPRGQALEQFF.

The genes are TRBV6-2 or TRBV6-3 and TRBJ1-2; D is perhaps TRBD1 (5 bases). From germline, CDR1 is MNHEY and CDR2 SVGEGT. Trimming took off 0 bases at V and 8 bases at J, with 13 bases between the two ends. The CDR3 sequence is 14 residues long. This CDR3 reads CASSYSLRGYGYTF. The CDR3 bases are TGTGCCAGCAGTTACTCTTTAAGGGGTTACGGCTACACCTTC.

The gene calls are TRBV6-4 and TRBJ2-2; no clear D. Trimming took off 9 bases at V and 0 bases at J, with 20 bases between the two ends. Germline V lookup: CDR1 MRHNA, CDR2 SNTAGT. CDR3 size: 17 residues. This CDR3 reads CARFTGNYSPNTGELFF. Here the CDR3 DNA reads TGTGCCAGATTCACCGGAAACTACTCACCGAACACCGGGGAGCTGTTTTTT.

The rearrangement joins TRBV4-1 to TRBJ2-7; 9 nucleotides line up with TRBD1. Germline CDR1 and CDR2: MGHRA and YSYEKL. Germline trimming cut 2 bases from V and 2 bases from J; bases unmatched to any gene: 7. This CDR3 contains 16 residues. CDR3 sequence reads: CASSQLPRQGAYEQYF. The CDR3, as DNA: TGCGCCAGCAGCCAACTTCCCAGACAGGGGGCCTACGAGCAGTACTTC.

J is TRBJ2-5 and V is TRBV4-1; 11 bases align to TRBD2. V shed 6 bases and J 4 bases; nucleotides not matched to a gene: 7. The CDR3 length is 15 residues. CDR1 and CDR2 from the germline V gene are MGHRA and YSYEKL. Here the CDR3 reads CASSVLAGVPETQYF. In DNA form, the CDR3 reads TGCGCCAGCAGTGTACTAGCGGGAGTCCCAGAGACCCAGTACTTC.

The chain recombines TRBV19 with TRBJ2-2, with D possibly matching TRBD2 (6 bases). The CDR3 consists of 14 residues. Trimming took off 2 bases at V and 7 bases at J, with 11 bases between the two ends. CDR1 and CDR2 from the germline V gene are LNHDA and SQIVND (reference sequence). This CDR3 reads CASSISVGGGELFF. The CDR3 bases are TGTGCCAGTAGTATAAGTGTGGGGGGCGGGGAGCTGTTTTTT.

The chain links TRBV5-4 to TRBJ1-6; 8 positions match TRBD1. From germline, CDR1 is SGHNT and CDR2 YYREEE (reference sequence). V lost 4 bases to trimming and J lost 10 bases; unmatched junction nucleotides: 10. This CDR3 has 15 amino acids. The CDR3 sequence is CASSTGQGFESPLHF. For the CDR3, the DNA is TGTGCCAGCAGCACCGGACAGGGATTTGAATCACCCCTCCACTTT. Using reference TRBV5-4 and TRBJ1-6 for the parts outside the CDR3, the full variable domain is ETGVTQSPTHLIKTRGQQVTLRCSSQSGHNTVSWYQQALGQGPQFIFQYYREEENGRGNFPPRFSGLQFPNYSSELNVNALELDDSALYLCASSTGQGFESPLHFGNGTRLTVT.

The rearrangement joins TRBV10-1 to TRBJ1-2, with 10 positions matching TRBD1. J was trimmed by 8 bases and V by 5 bases; bases with no gene match: 20. Germline CDR1 is WNHNN and CDR2 is SYGVQD (reference sequence). The CDR3 runs 18 residues. In nucleotides, the CDR3 is TGCGCCAGCAGTTCAATGGTCACCGCCGGGACAGGGGCGTACGGCTACACCTTC. Amino acids: CASSSMVTAGTGAYGYTF.

The chain recombines TRBV19 with TRBJ2-7, with D tentatively TRBD1 (6 bases). V was trimmed by 8 bases and J by 3 bases, leaving 14 bases between them. The CDR3 has 13 residues. Looked up from germline, CDR1 is LNHDA and CDR2 is SQIVND (reference sequence). The CDR3 coding sequence is TGTGCCAGTCGCGCCCTGACAGGCTACGAGCAGTACTTC. Encoded protein: CASRALTGYEQYF.

CDR3 in DNA: TGCAGCGTGGACCATACAGGGGGCGCAGGGGGCTACACCTTC. Translation: CSVDHTGGAGGYTF. The chain recombines TRBV29-1 with TRBJ1-2, with 9 bases fitting TRBD1. The germline CDR1 and CDR2 sequences are SQVTM and ANQGSEA. The V and J ends lost 6 bases and 8 bases, in that order; junction bases with no gene match: 13. There are 14 residues in the CDR3.

This sequence joins TRBV6-5 and TRBJ2-7; 8 positions match TRBD1. CDR1 is MNHEY and CDR2 is SVGAGI in the germline V gene. V dropped 9 bases and J dropped 6; count of bases not matched to a gene: 10. The CDR3 is 13 residues long. The CDR3: CASRDRLFGEQYF. The DNA for the CDR3 is TGTGCCAGTAGGGACAGGCTTTTTGGCGAGCAGTACTTC.

This chain joins TRBV29-1 and TRBJ1-2; D remains unclear. Germline V gives CDR1 SQVTM, CDR2 ANQGSEA. The V and J ends lost 3 bases and 5 bases respectively, with 10 bases between them. This CDR3 is built from 12 residues. CDR3 amino acids: CSVEEGSYGYTF. CDR3 sequence (DNA): TGCAGCGTTGAGGAGGGTTCGTATGGCTACACCTTC.

The gene calls are TRBV18 and TRBJ2-3, with TRBD2 matching over 8 bases. The V gene's germline CDR1 is KGHSH and CDR2 LQKENI. The CDR3 runs 15 residues. J gave up 2 bases and V 5 bases, and 6 bases lay outside the gene matches. CDR3 amino acids: CASSSTGGTTDTQYF. The CDR3 coding sequence is TGTGCCAGCTCATCAACGGGGGGGACCACAGATACGCAGTATTTT. The full variable domain, with the rest looked up from reference TRBV18 and TRBJ2-3, is NAGVMQNPRHLVRRRGQEARLRCSPMKGHSHVYWYRQLPEEGLKFMVYLQKENIIDESGMPKERFSAEFPKEGPSILRIQQVVRGDSAAYFCASSSTGGTTDTQYFGPGTRLTVL.

The chain links TRBV27 to TRBJ2-1; 13 positions agree with TRBD2. Germline lookup yields CDR1 MNHEY and CDR2 SMNVEV (reference sequence). V lost 8 bases, J lost 3 bases, and 4 bases stayed unmatched. The CDR3 sequence is 15 residues long. The CDR3: CASRLAGGFYNEQFF. Here the CDR3 DNA reads TGTGCCAGCCGACTAGCGGGGGGTTTCTACAATGAGCAGTTCTTC.

This clone was seen a handful of times. The rearrangement joins TRBV6-6 to TRBJ2-7; TRBD2 aligns across 10 bases. There are 13 residues in the CDR3. Germline V CDR1 and CDR2: MNHNY, SVGAGI (reference sequence). J gave up 4 bases and V 5 bases, and 2 bases lay outside the gene matches. For the CDR3, the DNA is TGTGCCAGCAGTGAGGGACTAGCGTACGAGCAGTACTTC. Translating it yields CASSEGLAYEQYF.

CDR3 DNA: TGTGCCAGCAGCCTACAGGAAAACACCGGGGAGCTGTTTTTT. It specifies CASSLQENTGELFF. V and J are TRBV11-3 and TRBJ2-2, with D possibly being TRBD1 (5 bases). Per germline, CDR1 SGHNT and CDR2 YENEEA. The CDR3 loop spans 14 amino acids. The ends were cut back, 5 bases at V and 2 bases at J, with 9 bases in the middle. The whole variable domain, filled in from reference TRBV11-3 and TRBJ2-2, reads EAGVVQSPRYKIIEKKQPVAFWCNPISGHNTLYWYLQNLGQGPELLIRYENEEAVDDSQLPKDRFSAERLKGVDSTLKIQPAELGDSAVYLCASSLQENTGELFFGEGSRLTVL.

V gene TRBV3-1 (or the pseudogene TRBV3-2) combines with J gene TRBJ1-2; 7 bases fit TRBD1. CDR1 LGHDT and CDR2 YNNKEL come from the germline V gene (reference sequence). Trimming removed 5 bases from V and 7 bases from J; junction bases left unmatched: 13. CDR3 length: 15 amino acids. CDR3 sequence (DNA): TGTGCCAGCAGCTACAGCACCCAGGGGGTACGTGGCTACACCTTC. Residues: CASSYSTQGVRGYTF.

The chain employs TRBV29-1 and TRBJ2-7; tentatively, D is TRBD1 (6 bases). Germline loops: CDR1 SQVTM, CDR2 ANQGSEA. V was cut by 1 base and J by 0 bases, with 7 bases left in between. This CDR3 is built from 13 residues. CDR3 protein: CSVEGDTSYEQYF. The CDR3 DNA follows: TGCAGCGTTGAAGGGGACACCTCCTACGAGCAGTACTTC.

The chain uses TRBV18 and TRBJ1-1, with D tentatively TRBD1 (6 bases). Germline V CDR1 and CDR2: KGHSH, LQKENI. The CDR3 length is 14 residues. Trimming cost V 4 bases and J 4 bases, with 13 bases left between them. CDR3 DNA: TGTGCCAGCTCACGGGACACTCTGGGCACTGAAGCTTTCTTT. Protein sequence: CASSRDTLGTEAFF.

This chain connects TRBV10-3 to TRBJ2-1; 9 bases align to TRBD2. V shed 5 bases, J shed 0 bases, and the junction held 5 bases outside the gene matches. This CDR3 has 16 residues. CDR1 is ENHRY, CDR2 SYGVKD, per germline. The CDR3 coding sequence is TGTGCCATCAGTTCTAGCGGGGCTAGCTCCTACAATGAGCAGTTCTTC. Translation gives CAISSSGASSYNEQFF.

This clone was detected only once. The junction departs from germline at one end; a sequencing error may be responsible. This chain joins TRBV5-4 and TRBJ1-1; D uncertain. CDR1 and CDR2 (germline): SGHNT, YYREEE (reference sequence). The CDR3 has 15 residues. CDR3 residues: CASSLGGVENTEAFF. The CDR3 coding sequence is TGTGCCAGCAGTTTGGGTGGAGTGGAGAACACTGAAGCTTTCTTT. The variable domain in full, with the rest retrieved from reference TRBV5-4 and TRBJ1-1, is ETGVTQSPTHLIKTRGQQVTLRCSSQSGHNTVSWYQQALGQGPQFIFQYYREEENGRGNFPPRFSGLQFPNYSSELNVNALELDDSALYLCASSLGGVENTEAFFGQGTRLTVV.

The J gene is TRBJ2-7, the V gene TRBV3-1 (or the pseudogene TRBV3-2); 9 bases align to TRBD1. Germline lookup yields CDR1 LGHDT and CDR2 YNNKEL (reference sequence). The CDR3 has 14 residues. Trimming removed 0 bases from V and 5 bases from J; junction bases left unmatched: 2. The CDR3 sequence is CASSQEDRGHEQYF. The CDR3 DNA sequence: TGTGCCAGCAGCCAAGAGGACAGGGGCCACGAGCAGTACTTC.

V usage is TRBV19 and J usage is TRBJ2-1; TRBD1 is a possible D gene (5 bases). V was clipped by 6 bases and J by 6 bases, with 21 bases between them. The CDR3 runs to 16 residues. CDR1 and CDR2 from the germline V gene are LNHDA and SQIVND (reference sequence). The CDR3 sequence: CASRGQDKGKGNEQFF. CDR3 bases: TGTGCCAGTAGGGGGCAGGACAAAGGAAAAGGCAATGAGCAGTTCTTC.

The V gene is TRBV12-3 or TRBV12-4, the J gene TRBJ1-4; 7 nucleotides align to TRBD1. This CDR3 contains 13 residues. V lost 7 bases and J lost 5; bases outside the gene matches: 4. The CDR3 loop reads CASKNRGNEKLFF. CDR3 nucleotide sequence: TGTGCCAGCAAAAACAGGGGAAATGAAAAACTGTTTTTT.